These 27 T cell receptor beta chains came from one sample sequenced in a study of blood T cell repertoires in COVID-19. Generated by immunoSEQ multiplex PCR, the TCRdb table keeps only in-frame clones and is missing some. The repertoire holds 150,000 to 200,000 clones, with about 88% as singletons. The sequenced sample consisted of PBMCs or T cells enriched from blood (not recorded which). The receptors were gathered from a woman in her forties with acute COVID-19.

This chain connects TRBV4-2 to TRBJ2-1, with a tentative D call TRBD1 (8 bases). Germline CDR1 and CDR2: LGHNA and YNFKEQ. The CDR3 is 21 residues long. V lost 2 bases and J 5 bases, leaving 31 bases between the germline ends. CDR3 region: CASSQREPTGDGGFFHNEQFF. The CDR3 bases are TGTGCCAGCAGCCAACGCGAACCGACAGGGGACGGGGGGTTTTTTCACAATGAGCAGTTCTTC.

J is TRBJ2-3 and V is TRBV10-1; 10 bases align to TRBD2. CDR1 and CDR2 from the germline V gene are WNHNN and SYGVQD (reference sequence). V lost 2 bases to trimming and J lost 3 bases; unmatched junction nucleotides: 2. This CDR3 has 15 amino acids. CDR3 in amino acids: CASSETSGVTDTQYF. The DNA of the CDR3 is TGCGCCAGCAGTGAGACTAGCGGGGTGACAGATACGCAGTATTTT.

The V call is TRBV28, the J call TRBJ1-2; TRBD1 might be the D (5 bases). The CDR3 sequence is 12 residues long. Germline loops: CDR1 MDHEN, CDR2 SYDVKM. V lost 7 bases and J lost 4, with 10 bases in between. CDR3 loop: CASNRGGYGYTF. The CDR3 DNA follows: TGTGCCAGCAATAGGGGTGGCTATGGCTACACCTTC.

This clone appeared a few times. The chain joins TRBV2 to TRBJ1-5; tentatively, D is TRBD1 (6 bases). Germline lookup yields CDR1 SNHLY and CDR2 FYNNEI. V dropped 4 bases and J dropped 7 bases, with 11 bases sitting between them. CDR3 length: 13 amino acids. CDR3 sequence (DNA): TGTGCCAGCAGTGGCCGACAGGTCCAGCCCCAGCATTTT. Protein sequence: CASSGRQVQPQHF. The whole variable domain, remainder taken from reference TRBV2 and TRBJ1-5, is EPEVTQTPSHQVTQMGQEVILRCVPISNHLYFYWYRQILGQKVEFLVSFYNNEISEKSEIFDDQFSVERPDGSNFTLKIRSTKLEDSAMYFCASSGRQVQPQHFGDGTRLSIL.

This rearrangement joins TRBV6-5 to TRBJ2-5; TRBD2 matches at 7 bases. The CDR3 covers 16 residues. Germline CDR1 reads MNHEY; CDR2 reads SVGAGI. Trimming removed 0 bases from V and 0 bases from J; junction bases left unmatched: 4. The CDR3 coding sequence is TGTGCCAGCAGTTACTCACCGGGGGGAAACCAAGAGACCCAGTACTTC. It codes for CASSYSPGGNQETQYF.

In this sample, this clone turned up once. The chain employs TRBV2 and TRBJ2-3; D gene ambiguous. Between the trimmed V and J ends, which lost 0 bases and 4 bases, there was a span of 17 bases. CDR3 size: 17 residues. Germline values: CDR1 SNHLY, CDR2 FYNNEI. CDR3 DNA sequence: TGTGCCAGCAGTGAAGCGACACCGGATTCCGGCGCAGATACGCAGTATTTT. Translating it yields CASSEATPDSGADTQYF. The whole variable domain, remainder taken from reference TRBV2 and TRBJ2-3, is EPEVTQTPSHQVTQMGQEVILRCVPISNHLYFYWYRQILGQKVEFLVSFYNNEISEKSEIFDDQFSVERPDGSNFTLKIRSTKLEDSAMYFCASSEATPDSGADTQYFGPGTRLTVL.

The rearrangement links TRBV29-1 to TRBJ1-1; possibly TRBD1 for D (5 bases). The CDR3 is 13 residues long. V was clipped by 7 bases and J by 1 base, with 13 bases between them. The V gene's germline CDR1 is SQVTM and CDR2 ANQGSEA. CDR3 loop: CSEIPTGNTEAFF. CDR3 nucleotide sequence: TGCAGCGAGATACCAACAGGGAACACTGAAGCTTTCTTT.

J is TRBJ2-2 and V is TRBV29-1, with TRBD2 identical over 7 bases. V lost 5 bases and J lost 6; bases outside the gene matches: 3. Germline V CDR1 and CDR2: SQVTM, ANQGSEA. This CDR3 spans 12 amino acids. The CDR3: CSVYSGSGELFF. The CDR3, as DNA: TGCAGCGTTTATAGCGGGTCCGGGGAGCTGTTTTTT.

The chain recombines TRBV7-9 with TRBJ2-7; TRBD1 is a possible D gene (6 bases). V shed 3 bases and J shed 6 bases, with 15 bases lying between them. In germline, CDR1 is SEHNR, CDR2 FQNEAQ (reference sequence). CDR3 length: 14 amino acids. The CDR3 bases are TGTGCCAGCAGCTTCCACACAGGGAGAGGCGAGCAGTACTTC. This encodes CASSFHTGRGEQYF.

The chain joins TRBV19 to TRBJ1-4; D call uncertain. Germline V CDR1 and CDR2: LNHDA, SQIVND (reference sequence). The CDR3 has 14 residues. V lost 3 bases and J 8 bases, leaving 13 bases between the germline ends. CDR3 bases: TGTGCCAGTAGTATGCGGCAGGAGGGAGAAAAACTGTTTTTT. It encodes CASSMRQEGEKLFF.

The chain recombines TRBV11-3 with TRBJ2-6; D possibly corresponds to TRBD1 (5 bases). From germline, CDR1 is SGHNT and CDR2 YENEEA. The CDR3 contains 15 residues. Deletions cut 1 base from V and 2 bases from J, with 6 bases between. The CDR3 DNA is TGTGCCAGCAGCTTAGGGGGCACTGGGGCCAACGTCCTGACTTTC. As protein: CASSLGGTGANVLTF. Supplemented by reference TRBV11-3 and TRBJ2-6, the full variable domain reads EAGVVQSPRYKIIEKKQPVAFWCNPISGHNTLYWYLQNLGQGPELLIRYENEEAVDDSQLPKDRFSAERLKGVDSTLKIQPAELGDSAVYLCASSLGGTGANVLTFGAGSRLTVL.

The chain employs TRBV7-6 and TRBJ2-5; possibly TRBD1 for D (6 bases). Trimming took off 5 bases at V and 0 bases at J, with 16 bases between the two ends. Per germline, CDR1 SGHVS and CDR2 FNYEAQ. The CDR3 covers 16 residues. The CDR3 protein is CASSLGAGEYQETQYF. The CDR3 bases are TGTGCCAGCAGCCTAGGGGCAGGGGAGTACCAAGAGACCCAGTACTTC.

This chain links TRBV28 with TRBJ1-5; D is possibly TRBD1 (5 bases). The CDR3 is 14 amino acids. V lost 6 bases and J 4 bases, leaving 13 bases between the germline ends. Per the germline V gene, CDR1 is MDHEN and CDR2 is SYDVKM. This CDR3 reads CASSNPGLNQPQHF. The CDR3 coding sequence is TGTGCCAGCAGCAATCCAGGGTTAAATCAGCCCCAGCATTTT. Filled out from reference TRBV28 and TRBJ1-5, the complete variable domain reads DVKVTQSSRYLVKRTGEKVFLECVQDMDHENMFWYRQDPGLGLRLIYFSYDVKMKEKGDIPEGYSVSREKKERFSLILESASTNQTSMYLCASSNPGLNQPQHFGDGTRLSIL.

The rearrangement uses TRBV7-2 and TRBJ2-7, with a weak D call TRBD2 (6 bases). The CDR3 loop spans 15 amino acids. Germline CDR1 is SGHTA and CDR2 is FQGNSA. The ends were cut back, 3 bases at V and 0 bases at J, with 12 bases in the middle. The CDR3 DNA follows: TGTGCCAGCAGCTTCTGGGGGACTTCCTCCTACGAGCAGTACTTC. This translates into CASSFWGTSSYEQYF.

This chain connects TRBV12-2 to TRBJ2-7; the table's D call TRBD1 went unverified against the DNA. TRBV12-2 is deemed a pseudogene. The CDR3 covers 20 residues. In nucleotides, the CDR3 is TGTGCAAGTCGCTTAGCGGATCCCCTTCCCGTGGACAGGGACTCCTACGAGCAGTACTTC. The encoded protein is CASRLADPLPVDRDSYEQYF.

The genes are TRBV11-2 and TRBJ1-3, with 9 bases identical to TRBD1. Trimming at V came to 6 bases and at J to 16 bases, leaving 16 bases not matched to a gene. The CDR3 consists of 14 residues. Germline CDR1 and CDR2: SGHAT and FQNNGV. DNA for the CDR3: TGTGCCAGCAGTCTCCGGGACAGGGATACGCGGGCGTATTTT. Its protein product is CASSLRDRDTRAYF.

The chain joins TRBV21-1 to TRBJ2-1; the table's D call, TRBD2, was not checked against the DNA. TRBV21-1 is termed a pseudogene. The CDR3 extends over 16 amino acids. In DNA form, the CDR3 reads TGTGCCAGCAGCCCCAGACTAGGACTTCTCTACAATGAGCAGTTCTTC. Amino acid sequence: CASSPRLGLLYNEQFF.

This chain joins TRBV5-1 and TRBJ2-7; 12 bases line up with TRBD2. Trimming removed 4 bases from V and 3 bases from J; junction bases left unmatched: 5. Germline V lookup: CDR1 SGHRS, CDR2 YFSETQ. The CDR3 consists of 15 residues. This chain's CDR3 is CASSTPTSGSYEQYF. The CDR3 DNA reads TGCGCCAGCAGCACTCCGACTAGCGGGAGCTACGAGCAGTACTTC.

The rearrangement uses TRBV7-8 and TRBJ1-6; 11 positions agree with TRBD1. J lost 7 bases, V lost 1 base, and 21 bases had no gene match. The CDR3 consists of 22 residues. Germline CDR1 is SGHVS and CDR2 is FQNEAQ. CDR3 amino acids: CASSLGTRTGGNVVHENSPLHF. In nucleotides, the CDR3 is TGTGCCAGCAGCTTAGGGACTAGGACAGGGGGCAATGTAGTCCACGAAAATTCACCCCTCCACTTT. Full variable domain (outside the CDR3, taken from reference TRBV7-8 and TRBJ1-6): GAGVSQSPRYKVAKRGQDVALRCDPISGHVSLFWYQQALGQGPEFLTYFQNEAQLDKSGLPSDRFFAERPEGSVSTLKIQRTQQEDSAVYLCASSLGTRTGGNVVHENSPLHFGNGTRLTVT.

The genes are TRBV4-3 and TRBJ2-5; D may be TRBD2 (5 bases). V was clipped by 2 bases and J by 1 base, with 5 bases between them. Germline V gene sequence: CDR1 LGHNA, CDR2 YSLEER. The CDR3 sequence is 13 residues long. CDR3 region: CASSQTSQETQYF. CDR3 sequence (DNA): TGCGCCAGCAGCCAAACTAGCCAAGAGACCCAGTACTTC.

The rearrangement uses TRBV4-3 and TRBJ1-1; TRBD1 aligns across 8 bases. CDR3 length equals 15 residues. Germline-derived CDR1 and CDR2 are LGHNA and YSLEER. The trim removed 1 base at V and 2 bases at J, leaving 3 bases unmatched. Written as DNA, the CDR3 is TGCGCCAGCAGCCAAGGGACAGGGTTTAACACTGAAGCTTTCTTT. Its protein product is CASSQGTGFNTEAFF.

The gene calls are TRBV6-5 and TRBJ2-2; weak D call: TRBD1 (6 bases). In germline, CDR1 is MNHEY, CDR2 SVGAGI. CDR3 length equals 14 residues. The germline V and J ends were trimmed by 8 bases and 4 bases, with 14 bases remaining between them. CDR3 nucleotides: TGTGCCAGCTCGATTGGGGGCAGCACCGGGGAGCTGTTTTTT. Its protein is CASSIGGSTGELFF.

In this sample, this clone turned up once. The chain carries TRBV21-1 and TRBJ1-2; the DNA was not compared with TRBD1, the D call given in the table. TRBV21-1 counts as a pseudogene. The CDR3 runs to 13 residues. In DNA, the CDR3 is TGTGCCAGCACCCAGGGTTGGGACTATGGCTACACCTTC. Its translation is CASTQGWDYGYTF.

The chain employs TRBV28 and TRBJ1-1; D is perhaps TRBD1 (5 bases). V was cut by 3 bases and J by 13 bases, with 18 bases left in between. CDR1 and CDR2 (germline): MDHEN, SYDVKM. The CDR3 runs 13 residues. In DNA form, the CDR3 reads TGTGCCAGCAGTTTCCTGGGGACGGGAGTTTTTTTCTTT. Translating gives CASSFLGTGVFFF. The variable domain in full, completed from reference TRBV28 and TRBJ1-1, reads DVKVTQSSRYLVKRTGEKVFLECVQDMDHENMFWYRQDPGLGLRLIYFSYDVKMKEKGDIPEGYSVSREKKERFSLILESASTNQTSMYLCASSFLGTGVFFFGQGTRLTVV.

V gene TRBV7-8 combines with J gene TRBJ2-7, with D perhaps TRBD2 (6 bases). V lost 5 bases and J 6 bases, leaving 14 bases between the germline ends. The CDR3 is made up of 13 amino acids. Germline V gene sequence: CDR1 SGHVS, CDR2 FQNEAQ. The chain's CDR3 is CASSRTGLLEQYF. The CDR3 DNA reads TGTGCCAGCAGCCGAACGGGACTCCTCGAGCAGTACTTC.

This rearrangement joins TRBV4-2 to TRBJ2-7; weak D call: TRBD1 (7 bases). V was pared by 1 base and J by 6 bases, with 16 bases between. The CDR3 has 15 residues. Per germline, CDR1 LGHNA and CDR2 YNFKEQ. The CDR3 region is CASSQVEGAGSEQYF. The CDR3 DNA follows: TGTGCCAGCAGCCAAGTGGAGGGGGCGGGTTCCGAGCAGTACTTC.

This clone was picked up one time. V and J are TRBV2 and TRBJ1-5; D perhaps matches TRBD1 (6 bases). There are 15 residues in the CDR3. Trimming stripped 6 bases from V and 0 bases from J, with 12 bases between. Germline V CDR1 and CDR2: SNHLY, FYNNEI. The CDR3, as DNA: TGTGCCAGCAGAGGACAGCTATATAGCAATCAGCCCCAGCATTTT. Protein product: CASRGQLYSNQPQHF.